The next 29 T cell receptor beta chains were all read from a single sample in a study of blood T cells in healthy people across ages. A second PCR of roughly 7 to 11 cycles used a sample-barcoded 5' primer and a J-beta primer mix. A single record per CDR3 protein comes from TCRdb applying MiXCR to the 5' RACE reads. The repertoire holds around 1,500,000 distinct CDR3 sequences, with 42% as singletons. Sequenced material: blood. The receptors stem from a young woman in good health.

There are a few counts of this clonotype. V and J are TRBV3-1 and TRBJ2-1; 7 nucleotides match TRBD2. The CDR3 totals 14 residues. Germline V gene data show CDR1 as LGHDT and CDR2 as YNNKEL (reference sequence). The ends lost 4 bases at V and 7 bases at J; junction bases unmatched: 7. The CDR3 DNA sequence: TGTGCCAGCAGCCCAGGACTAGTTACGAATGAGCAGTTCTTC. Translating gives CASSPGLVTNEQFF.

This clonotype was recorded a few times. The chain uses TRBV7-6 and TRBJ2-5; D is ambiguous. The CDR3 contains 15 residues. Germline-derived CDR1 and CDR2 are SGHVS and FNYEAQ. Trimming shortened V by 5 bases and J by 11 bases, and 24 bases separated the two germline ends. CDR3 in DNA: TGTGCCAGCAGCCCGTACCCAAAACTGGAAGATGAGCAGTACTTC. Translated: CASSPYPKLEDEQYF.

V is TRBV3-1 and J is TRBJ2-1, with TRBD2 matching 16 bases. The CDR3 runs 16 residues. CDR1 LGHDT and CDR2 YNNKEL come from the germline V gene (reference sequence). The V segment lost 2 bases and the J segment 7 bases; nucleotides outside the gene matches: 2. In DNA, the CDR3 is TGTGCCAGCAGCCAAATGGGACTAGCGGGAGGGAATGAGCAGTTCTTC. This translates into CASSQMGLAGGNEQFF.

The chain couples TRBV24-1 to TRBJ2-3; TRBD2 matches at 10 bases. J was trimmed by 2 bases and V by 11 bases; bases with no gene match: 3. Germline V CDR1 and CDR2: KGHDR, SFDVKD. This CDR3 is built from 13 residues. The CDR3, as DNA: TGTGCCATCGGGACTAGCGCCACAGATACGCAGTATTTT. Translating gives CAIGTSATDTQYF.

The chain recombines TRBV7-3 with TRBJ2-5; 12 nucleotides match TRBD2. The germline V gene encodes CDR1 SGHTA and CDR2 FQGTGA. V was pared by 2 bases and J by 3 bases, with 4 bases of the junction left unmatched. The CDR3 has 16 amino acids. CDR3 protein: CASSLYPSGGEETQYF. CDR3 coding DNA: TGTGCCAGCAGCTTATATCCTAGCGGGGGGGAAGAGACCCAGTACTTC.

The rearrangement joins TRBV5-1 to TRBJ1-1; D ambiguous. Germline CDR1 reads SGHRS; CDR2 reads YFSETQ. V gave up 4 bases and J gave up 1 base, with 8 bases separating them. The CDR3 is made up of 13 amino acids. The CDR3 DNA follows: TGCGCCAGCAGCGCGGTGCAGAACACTGAAGCTTTCTTT. Protein product: CASSAVQNTEAFF.

The rearrangement joins TRBV7-9 to TRBJ1-2; D perhaps matches TRBD1 (5 bases). CDR3 length: 15 amino acids. The V gene's germline CDR1 is SEHNR and CDR2 FQNEAQ (reference sequence). Trimming removed 1 base from V and 8 bases from J, with 17 bases in between. CDR3 in amino acids: CASSLGASEDKGYTF. Here the CDR3 DNA reads TGTGCCAGCAGCTTAGGCGCCAGCGAGGACAAGGGCTACACCTTC. Full variable domain (remainder filled in from reference TRBV7-9 and TRBJ1-2): DTGVSQNPRHKITKRGQNVTFRCDPISEHNRLYWYRQTLGQGPEFLTYFQNEAQLEKSRLLSDRFSAERPKGSFSTLEIQRTEQGDSAMYLCASSLGASEDKGYTFGSGTRLTVV.

This clonotype turned up a few times. This chain uses TRBV20-1 with TRBJ2-7, with 9 bases that match TRBD1. The V gene's germline CDR1 is DFQATT and CDR2 SNEGSKA (reference sequence). Trimming took 6 bases from V and 4 from J; bases not matched to a gene: 4. The CDR3 loop spans 12 amino acids. CDR3 residues: CSASGTGYEQYF. In DNA, the CDR3 is TGCAGTGCGTCCGGGACAGGGTACGAGCAGTACTTC.

The chain joins TRBV5-1 to TRBJ1-5; D is unclear. The CDR3 has 15 residues. The germline V gene encodes CDR1 SGHRS and CDR2 YFSETQ. With 0 bases removed from V and 4 bases from J, the gap between germline ends came to 11 bases. The CDR3 coding sequence is TGCGCCAGCAGCTTGGATTTGTCGGATAATCAGCCCCAGCATTTT. Amino acids: CASSLDLSDNQPQHF.

This chain uses TRBV15 with TRBJ2-3, with a weak D call TRBD2 (5 bases). V lost 10 bases to trimming and J lost 0 bases, with 17 bases between them. This CDR3 region has 15 residues. Germline CDR1 and CDR2: LNHNV and YYDKDF (reference sequence). The CDR3 sequence: CAIAEWTESTDTQYF. The CDR3 coding sequence is TGTGCCATCGCAGAGTGGACTGAGAGCACAGATACGCAGTATTTT. The whole variable domain, remainder taken from reference TRBV15 and TRBJ2-3, is DAMVIQNPRYQVTQFGKPVTLSCSQTLNHNVMYWYQQKSSQAPKLLFHYYDKDFNNEADTPDNFQSRRPNTSFCFLDIRSPGLGDTAMYLCAIAEWTESTDTQYFGPGTRLTVL.

The rearrangement uses TRBV9 and TRBJ2-3; 9 bases align to TRBD2. The junction had 6 bases not matched to a gene; V was cut back by 2 bases and J by 5 bases. The CDR3 length is 15 residues. The V gene's germline CDR1 is SGDLS and CDR2 YYNGEE. The CDR3 region has the DNA TGTGCCAGCAGCGTGGGCGGGGGGGTGGTAGATACGCAGTATTTT. This codes for CASSVGGGVVDTQYF.

The CDR3 region has the DNA TGTGCTAGTGGTTTGAGGGGAGGGCGCTACAATGAGCAGTACTTC. It is translated as CASGLRGGRYNEQYF. This chain joins TRBV12-5 and TRBJ2-7; 7 bases align to TRBD2. CDR1 is LGHNT, CDR2 FRNRAP, per germline. The CDR3 has 15 residues. V was pared by 2 bases and J by 7 bases, with 11 bases of the junction left unmatched.

The chain has TRBV10-2 and TRBJ2-7; D is perhaps TRBD2 (5 bases). Germline V gene lookup returns CDR1 WSHSY and CDR2 SAAADI. V lost 10 bases and J lost 3, with 19 bases in between. CDR3 length equals 14 residues. CDR3: CAMGRVASRYEQYF. CDR3 nucleotide sequence: TGCGCCATGGGCCGGGTAGCGTCACGCTACGAGCAGTACTTC.

With respect to this clonotype: The conserved phenylalanine or tryptophan normally closing the CDR3 is absent here, so this likely arose from a read error. The chain has TRBV9 and TRBJ2-1, with TRBD2 matching 9 bases. With 0 bases clipped from V and 0 bases from J, the junction kept 16 bases outside the gene matches. Germline CDR1 reads SGDLS; CDR2 reads YYNGEE. The CDR3 has 21 residues. CDR3 sequence reads: CASSVVPGGVAGERSYNEQFL. DNA of the CDR3: TGTGCCAGCAGCGTAGTCCCTGGGGGGGTAGCGGGGGAGCGCTCCTACAATGAGCAGTTCTTA.

This clonotype was found a few times. The chain joins TRBV27 to TRBJ2-7; 7 positions match TRBD1. There are 14 residues in the CDR3. The germline V gene encodes CDR1 MNHEY and CDR2 SMNVEV (reference sequence). Unmatched junction bases numbered 4, after V lost 3 bases and J lost 2 bases. In DNA form, the CDR3 reads TGTGCCAGCAGTTTGAACAGGGGTACCTACGAGCAGTACTTC. Its translation is CASSLNRGTYEQYF.

The rearrangement links TRBV14 to TRBJ1-3; D unclear. Germline lookup yields CDR1 SGHDN and CDR2 FVKESK. The CDR3 length is 13 residues. The V end was cut by 5 bases, the J end by 4 bases, with 9 bases between. CDR3 sequence (DNA): TGTGCCAGCAGCTCAACCCTGGGAAACACCATATATTTT. Translating gives CASSSTLGNTIYF.

This clonotype has a handful of counts. This chain links TRBV6-5 with TRBJ1-2; TRBD1 matches at 8 bases. This CDR3 spans 14 amino acids. Germline V gene sequence: CDR1 MNHEY, CDR2 SVGAGI. V shed 5 bases, J shed 8 bases, and the junction held 10 bases outside the gene matches. The DNA for the CDR3 is TGTGCCAGCAGTCGATCGGGACAGGAGCGCGGCTACACCTTC. Protein: CASSRSGQERGYTF.

The chain has TRBV4-2 and TRBJ2-7; no clear D. V was clipped by 0 bases and J by 0 bases, with 9 bases between them. Germline lookup yields CDR1 LGHNA and CDR2 YNFKEQ. This CDR3 contains 15 residues. The CDR3 DNA reads TGTGCCAGCAGCCAAGAACGGGTAATCTCCTACGAGCAGTACTTC. Translation gives CASSQERVISYEQYF.

The chain is built from TRBV30 and TRBJ1-1; tentatively, D is TRBD1 (6 bases). Trimming cost V 7 bases and J 3 bases, with 18 bases left between them. Germline CDR1 GTSNPN, CDR2 SVGIG (reference sequence). The CDR3 spans 14 residues. The CDR3 coding sequence is TGTGCCTCCCAGGCCTGGGGGCTGGACACTGAAGCTTTCTTT. It yields the protein CASQAWGLDTEAFF.

Details on this clonotype: One end of the junction does not line up with germline, which may come from a read error. The chain joins TRBV7-2 to TRBJ2-1; D may be TRBD1 (6 bases). The CDR3 has 15 amino acids. Germline loops: CDR1 SGHTA, CDR2 FQGNSA. The chain's CDR3 is CASSKVGTNYDEQFF. CDR3 DNA: TGTGCCAGCAGCAAGGTCGGGACAAACTACGATGAGCAGTTCTTC.

The chain's CDR3 is CSARVGTSGTHSYNEQFF. In DNA, the CDR3 is TGCAGTGCTAGAGTGGGGACTAGCGGGACCCACTCCTACAATGAGCAGTTCTTC. J is TRBJ2-1 and V is TRBV20-1; 13 positions agree with TRBD2. The germline V gene encodes CDR1 DFQATT and CDR2 SNEGSKA (reference sequence). This CDR3 is built from 18 residues. The junction had 6 bases not matched to a gene; V was cut back by 1 base and J by 0 bases.

The chain carries TRBV20-1 and TRBJ2-7; no reliable D call. This CDR3 contains 15 residues. Trimming stripped 3 bases from V and 0 bases from J, with 15 bases between. Germline V gene sequence: CDR1 DFQATT, CDR2 SNEGSKA (reference sequence). In nucleotides, the CDR3 is TGCAGTGCTAGTACCCCCGACAAGACCTCCTACGAGCAGTACTTC. Its translation: CSASTPDKTSYEQYF.

The chain carries TRBV20-1 and TRBJ2-3, with 9 bases identical to TRBD2. CDR1 and CDR2 (germline): DFQATT, SNEGSKA (reference sequence). Trimming at V came to 6 bases and at J to 2 bases, leaving 9 bases not matched to a gene. The CDR3 runs 15 residues. The CDR3 nucleotides are TGCAGTGCCCCCGGACTAGCGCCAATCACAGATACGCAGTATTTT. Translated: CSAPGLAPITDTQYF.

This clonotype was seen at least ten times. This chain joins TRBV19 and TRBJ2-7; D remains ambiguous. Germline CDR1 and CDR2: LNHDA and SQIVND (reference sequence). Deletions cut 3 bases from V and 4 bases from J, with 7 bases between. The CDR3 loop spans 12 amino acids. The CDR3 is CASSIGGYEQYF. The CDR3 nucleotides read TGTGCCAGTAGTATCGGCGGTTACGAGCAGTACTTC.

The J gene is TRBJ2-5, the V gene TRBV6-1, with TRBD1 as a possible D gene (6 bases). The DNA matches TRBJ2-7 better at its end, which makes the J call doubtful. The germline V gene has CDR1 MNHNS and CDR2 SASEGT. The CDR3 covers 13 residues. The chain's CDR3 is CASIRDNAYEQYF. The CDR3 DNA reads TGTGCCAGCATCCGGGACAACGCCTACGAGCAGTACTTC.

V usage is TRBV29-1 and J usage is TRBJ1-2, with D perhaps matching TRBD1 (5 bases). V was clipped by 5 bases and J by 0 bases, with 13 bases between them. Germline lookup yields CDR1 SQVTM and CDR2 ANQGSEA. This CDR3 region has 14 residues. CDR3 region: CSVRRGEPNYGYTF. Written as DNA, the CDR3 is TGCAGCGTTCGCCGGGGCGAGCCTAACTATGGCTACACCTTC.

This sequence joins TRBV4-3 and TRBJ2-2; TRBD2 aligns across 11 bases. This CDR3 is built from 15 residues. Germline V CDR1 and CDR2: LGHNA, YSLEER. J gave up 3 bases and V 6 bases, and 3 bases lay outside the gene matches. The CDR3 sequence: CASRTSGTDTGELFF. The CDR3 DNA reads TGCGCCAGCAGGACTAGCGGGACGGACACCGGGGAGCTGTTTTTT.

The gene calls are TRBV28 and TRBJ2-7; D possibly uses TRBD1 or TRBD2 (7 bases each). This CDR3 comprises 15 residues. V was trimmed by 4 bases and J by 3 bases, leaving 16 bases between them. Germline V gene data show CDR1 as MDHEN and CDR2 as SYDVKM. CDR3 in DNA: TGTGCCAGCAGTTACCCAGGGGGGGCAAACTACGAGCAGTACTTC. It is translated as CASSYPGGANYEQYF. Filled out from reference TRBV28 and TRBJ2-7, the complete variable domain reads DVKVTQSSRYLVKRTGEKVFLECVQDMDHENMFWYRQDPGLGLRLIYFSYDVKMKEKGDIPEGYSVSREKKERFSLILESASTNQTSMYLCASSYPGGANYEQYFGPGTRLTVT.

This clonotype has only a few counts. DNA of the CDR3: TGTGCCAGCTCTACCTGGGGGACCCAGTACTTC. Translated, it gives CASSTWGTQYF. This chain joins TRBV12-3 or TRBV12-4 and TRBJ2-5, with D unresolved. The ends were cut back, 8 bases at V and 7 bases at J, with 11 bases in the middle. The CDR3 sequence is 11 residues long.